These 28 T cell receptor beta chains came from one sample sequenced in a study of metastatic and nonmetastatic thyroid tumors. TCRdb re-analyzed the PCR reads through MiXCR. The data hold over 40,000 clones, with 10% to 12% observed a single time. Thyroid surgery had not been preceded by any treatment in any patient. Sequenced: blood. The receptors derive from a female donor with papillary thyroid cancer or a benign thyroid nodule (not recorded which). Some clones in this sample may be carry-over from other donors' samples.

This clone was picked up many times. The chain uses TRBV11-2 and TRBJ1-2; D perhaps matches TRBD1 (6 bases). Germline CDR1 reads SGHAT; CDR2 reads FQNNGV. The CDR3 runs 12 residues. With 6 bases removed from V and 3 bases from J, the gap between germline ends came to 8 bases. The CDR3 sequence: CASRDRYYGYTF. The CDR3 nucleotides read TGTGCCAGCAGAGACAGGTACTATGGCTACACCTTC.

This clone was seen ten or more times. This chain connects TRBV30 to TRBJ2-7, with D hard to call. Germline assignment: CDR1 GTSNPN and CDR2 SVGIG (reference sequence). Trimming pared 8 bases from V and 3 bases from J, leaving 17 bases between. This CDR3 is built from 13 residues. The CDR3 loop reads CAGKSPGFYEQYF. CDR3 DNA sequence: TGTGCCGGAAAGAGTCCAGGATTCTACGAGCAGTACTTC.

This chain connects TRBV25-1 to TRBJ1-6; 7 bases fit TRBD1. V shed 4 bases and J 4 bases; nucleotides not matched to a gene: 4. CDR1 and CDR2 from the germline V gene are MGHDK and SYGVNS. The CDR3 is 15 amino acids. CDR3 sequence (DNA): TGTGCCAGCAGTGTGGGGACAGCATATAATTCACCCCTCCACTTT. This gives the protein CASSVGTAYNSPLHF.

This clone was counted ten times or more. The chain employs TRBV6-1 and TRBJ2-1; 9 positions match TRBD1. CDR1 is MNHNS, CDR2 SASEGT, per germline. There are 13 residues in the CDR3. Germline trimming cut 8 bases from V and 7 bases from J; bases unmatched to any gene: 6. The CDR3 nucleotides are TGTGCCAGCGGGACAGGGCCTTTGAATGAGCAGTTCTTC. Its protein product is CASGTGPLNEQFF.

This clone was seen at least ten times. The chain has TRBV20-1 and TRBJ2-3, with a tentative D call TRBD1 (5 bases). The CDR3 runs 15 residues. Per the germline V gene, CDR1 is DFQATT and CDR2 is SNEGSKA (reference sequence). Trimming took off 5 bases at V and 2 bases at J, with 17 bases between the two ends. The CDR3 DNA reads TGCAGTGCTCAAGACCCAGGGTACCCCACAGATACGCAGTATTTT. Its translation: CSAQDPGYPTDTQYF.

This clone was counted many times. The gene calls are TRBV5-1 and TRBJ2-3; D is perhaps TRBD2 (6 bases). The CDR3 has 12 residues. The germline gives CDR1 SGHRS, CDR2 YFSETQ. V lost 3 bases and J lost 6, with 8 bases in between. DNA for the CDR3: TGCGCCAGCAGCTCGGAGGGGGATACGCAGTATTTT. Its protein is CASSSEGDTQYF.

This clone was detected many times. The J gene is TRBJ1-1, the V gene TRBV18; D is ambiguous. CDR1 KGHSH and CDR2 LQKENI come from the germline V gene. The CDR3 sequence is 16 residues long. Between the trimmed V and J ends, which lost 1 base and 1 base, there was a span of 13 bases. The CDR3 nucleotides read TGTGCCAGCTCACCACGCAAAAAAGGAGGGAACACTGAAGCTTTCTTT. Protein: CASSPRKKGGNTEAFF.

This clone was seen repeatedly, ten times or more. The chain has TRBV12-3 or TRBV12-4 and TRBJ1-4, with D possibly TRBD1 on 6 matching bases. V lost 5 bases and J lost 6, with 16 bases in between. The CDR3 consists of 15 residues. CDR3 nucleotide sequence: TGTGCCAGCAGTCCAGGACAGAAGAACCATGAAAAACTGTTTTTT. Protein: CASSPGQKNHEKLFF.

This clone was recorded at least ten times. The V gene is TRBV7-2, the J gene TRBJ2-2; D gene uncertain. The CDR3 contains 14 residues. The germline CDR1 and CDR2 sequences are SGHTA and FQGNSA. Trimming removed 6 bases from V and 4 bases from J, with 12 bases in between. The CDR3 DNA is TGTGCCAGCAGGTCCCGGGTGTCCACCGGGGAGCTGTTTTTT. Its translation: CASRSRVSTGELFF. Full variable domain (remainder filled in from reference TRBV7-2 and TRBJ2-2): GAGVSQSPSNKVTEKGKDVELRCDPISGHTALYWYRQSLGQGLEFLIYFQGNSAPDKSGLPSDRFSAERTGGSVSTLTIQRTQQEDSAVYLCASRSRVSTGELFFGEGSRLTVL.

This clone was counted at least ten times. The gene calls are TRBV12-3 or TRBV12-4 and TRBJ1-3, with no clear D. The CDR3 has 12 residues. Trimming left V 4 bases short and J 0 bases short, with 1 base between. CDR3 loop: CASSYSGNTIYF. In DNA form, the CDR3 reads TGTGCCAGCAGTTACTCTGGAAACACCATATATTTT.

This clone was counted at least ten times. The chain joins TRBV2 to TRBJ1-2, with TRBD1 matching over 7 bases. The CDR3 covers 14 residues. The trim removed 6 bases at V and 3 bases at J, leaving 7 bases unmatched. In germline, CDR1 is SNHLY, CDR2 FYNNEI. The CDR3 DNA reads as TGTGCCAGCAGCCCCAGGGGGTTTTACTATGGCTACACCTTC. Translating it yields CASSPRGFYYGYTF. Variable domain in full (rest from reference TRBV2 and TRBJ1-2): EPEVTQTPSHQVTQMGQEVILRCVPISNHLYFYWYRQILGQKVEFLVSFYNNEISEKSEIFDDQFSVERPDGSNFTLKIRSTKLEDSAMYFCASSPRGFYYGYTFGSGTRLTVV.

Ten or more counts support this clone. This chain joins TRBV28 and TRBJ1-2; 7 bases agree with TRBD1. The ends lost 3 bases at V and 8 bases at J; junction bases unmatched: 6. Germline-derived CDR1 and CDR2 are MDHEN and SYDVKM. The CDR3 consists of 13 residues. This CDR3 is CASSFSQGGGYTF. The CDR3 DNA sequence: TGTGCCAGCAGTTTTTCGCAGGGGGGAGGCTACACCTTC.

This clone was detected ten times or more. The V call is TRBV19, the J call TRBJ2-1; D unresolved. Germline CDR1 is LNHDA and CDR2 is SQIVND (reference sequence). This CDR3 region has 13 residues. Trimming cost V 0 bases and J 5 bases, with 5 bases left between them. CDR3 loop: CASSIDRDNEQFF. The CDR3 nucleotides read TGTGCCAGTAGTATAGATCGCGACAATGAGCAGTTCTTC.

This clone was counted at least ten times. The chain couples TRBV6-6 to TRBJ2-3; 12 positions agree with TRBD2. V lost 7 bases and J lost 0; bases outside the gene matches: 8. Germline values: CDR1 MNHNY, CDR2 SVGAGI (reference sequence). The length of the CDR3 is 17 residues. This CDR3 reads CASKGLAGVDSTDTQYF. The CDR3 coding sequence is TGTGCCAGCAAGGGACTAGCGGGCGTGGATAGCACAGATACGCAGTATTTT.

This clone was counted many times. It may be a read error: a sequence one base away is much more abundant. CDR3 residues: CASGGGHSLVEQYF. In nucleotides, the CDR3 is TGTGCCAGTGGGGGAGGACACTCTCTCGTCGAGCAGTACTTC. The rearrangement joins TRBV19 to TRBJ2-7; tentative D call: TRBD2 (6 bases). Trimming removed 8 bases from V and 6 bases from J, with 20 bases in between. The germline V gene has CDR1 LNHDA and CDR2 SQIVND (reference sequence). The CDR3 has 14 amino acids. The complete variable domain, with remaining parts taken from reference TRBV19 and TRBJ2-7, reads DGGITQSPKYLFRKEGQNVTLSCEQNLNHDAMYWYRQDPGQGLRLIYYSQIVNDFQKGDIAEGYSVSREKKESFPLTVTSAQKNPTAFYLCASGGGHSLVEQYFGPGTRLTVT.

This clone came up many times. J is TRBJ2-7 and V is TRBV7-2; 8 bases agree with TRBD2. Germline trimming cut 5 bases from V and 3 bases from J; bases unmatched to any gene: 6. Per germline, CDR1 SGHTA and CDR2 FQGNSA. CDR3 size: 14 residues. This CDR3 reads CASSPGLVFYEQYF. DNA of the CDR3: TGTGCCAGCAGCCCGGGACTAGTCTTCTACGAGCAGTACTTC.

This clone was recorded many times. J is TRBJ1-2 and V is TRBV7-2; D unclear. The V end lost 4 bases, the J end lost 7 bases, and 13 bases lay between the germline ends. The CDR3 totals 13 residues. In germline, CDR1 is SGHTA, CDR2 FQGNSA. The CDR3 is CASSSGPNSGYTF. CDR3 sequence (DNA): TGTGCCAGCAGCTCCGGGCCAAACAGTGGCTACACCTTC.

This clone was counted between two and nine times. The genes are TRBV6-1 and TRBJ2-2; 7 nucleotides align to TRBD1. J gave up 6 bases and V 6 bases, and 7 bases lay outside the gene matches. Germline assignment: CDR1 MNHNS and CDR2 SASEGT. The CDR3 is 14 amino acids. The CDR3 bases are TGTGCCAGCAGACTTAGACAGGGAGCCGGGGAGCTGTTTTTT. Encoded protein: CASRLRQGAGELFF.

This clone occurred many times. The chain uses TRBV25-1 and TRBJ2-5; 7 bases agree with TRBD2. CDR1 MGHDK and CDR2 SYGVNS come from the germline V gene. The CDR3 spans 14 residues. The V and J ends lost 6 bases and 1 base, in that order; junction bases with no gene match: 5. CDR3 bases: TGTGCCAGCAGCCAAAGGACTAGCCAAGAGACCCAGTACTTC. Residues: CASSQRTSQETQYF.

This clone showed up many times. The chain is built from TRBV10-2 and TRBJ1-1, with no clear D. Trimming removed 0 bases at V and 0 bases at J, with 2 bases between. Germline lookup yields CDR1 WSHSY and CDR2 SAAADI. There are 13 residues in the CDR3. CDR3 in amino acids: CASSESMNTEAFF. DNA of the CDR3: TGCGCCAGCAGTGAGTCAATGAACACTGAAGCTTTCTTT.

This clone came up many times. Germline is not matched at one junction end, which may reflect a read error. V gene TRBV7-7 combines with J gene TRBJ2-3; D may be TRBD2 (5 bases). This CDR3 has 13 amino acids. Germline assignment: CDR1 SSHAT and CDR2 FNYEAQ (reference sequence). The chain's CDR3 is CASSPVGADTQYF. In DNA form, the CDR3 reads TGTGCTAGCAGCCCCGTCGGGGCAGATACGCAGTATTTT.

This clone was counted many times. The CDR3 here is CASTRTAAFGYTF. The DNA for the CDR3 is TGTGCCAGTACTCGGACAGCGGCCTTTGGCTACACCTTC. The chain employs TRBV19 and TRBJ1-2, with D possibly TRBD1 on 6 matching bases. Trimming cost V 7 bases and J 7 bases, with 16 bases left between them. The CDR3 has 13 residues. Germline V CDR1 and CDR2: LNHDA, SQIVND (reference sequence).

There are many counts of this clone. The genes are TRBV7-3 and TRBJ2-3; D may match TRBD1 or TRBD2 (7 bases each). This CDR3 contains 14 residues. Looked up from germline, CDR1 is SGHTA and CDR2 is FQGTGA. Trimming removed 6 bases at V and 3 bases at J, with 13 bases between. The CDR3 here is CASSRQGGTDTQYF. The DNA for the CDR3 is TGTGCCAGCAGTAGACAGGGAGGGACAGATACGCAGTATTTT. Full variable domain (remainder filled in from reference TRBV7-3 and TRBJ2-3): GAGVSQTPSNKVTEKGKYVELRCDPISGHTALYWYRQSLGQGPEFLIYFQGTGAADDSGLPNDRFFAVRPEGSVSTLKIQRTERGDSAVYLCASSRQGGTDTQYFGPGTRLTVL.

The table lists this clone with many counts. The chain recombines TRBV6-1 with TRBJ2-1; D is undetermined. The CDR3 extends over 13 amino acids. The V end lost 7 bases, the J end lost 8 bases, and 15 bases lay between the germline ends. Germline V gene lookup returns CDR1 MNHNS and CDR2 SASEGT. CDR3 region: CASTAFGNDEQFF. Here the CDR3 DNA reads TGTGCCAGCACCGCCTTTGGTAACGATGAGCAGTTCTTC.

This clone was counted many times. This sample includes further DNA sequences coding for the same CDR3. The chain uses TRBV20-1 and TRBJ1-4; tentatively, D is TRBD1 (5 bases). Looked up from germline, CDR1 is DFQATT and CDR2 is SNEGSKA (reference sequence). V lost 4 bases to trimming and J lost 8 bases, with 17 bases between them. This CDR3 is 14 amino acids long. CDR3 residues: CSATRHRLGEKLFF. CDR3 sequence (DNA): TGCAGTGCTACGCGACACAGGTTGGGCGAAAAACTGTTTTTT.

On this clone: A much larger clonotype is one base distant, so this may be a read error. Other DNA sequences in the same sample also yield this CDR3. V usage is TRBV6-2 or TRBV6-3 and J usage is TRBJ2-3, with D unclear. The CDR3 spans 11 residues. V was cut by 6 bases and J by 6 bases, with 7 bases left in between. Germline CDR1 is MNHEY and CDR2 is SVGEGT. CDR3 coding DNA: TGTGCCAGCAGAACTGCTGATACGCAGTATTTT. This encodes CASRTADTQYF.

The chain combines TRBV24-1 with TRBJ2-2, with 9 bases that match TRBD1. This CDR3 spans 17 amino acids. Germline values: CDR1 KGHDR, CDR2 SFDVKD. Germline trimming cut 4 bases from V and 5 bases from J; bases unmatched to any gene: 10. CDR3 DNA: TGTGCCACCAGTGACTCCAGACAGGGGGGAGGTACCGGGGAGCTGTTTTTT. The encoded protein is CATSDSRQGGGTGELFF.

This clone was counted many times. The chain uses TRBV5-4 and TRBJ2-1; TRBD2 matches at 13 bases. Germline V CDR1 and CDR2: SGHNT, YYREEE (reference sequence). Trimming took 4 bases from V and 8 from J; bases not matched to a gene: 6. The length of the CDR3 is 15 residues. The CDR3 reads CASSPGTSGIYEQFF. DNA of the CDR3: TGTGCCAGCAGCCCTGGGACTAGCGGGATCTATGAGCAGTTCTTC.